Following are 14 T cell receptor beta chains from one sample sequenced in a study of cytotoxic CD8 clonotypes in ibrutinib-treated CLL. Assay used: immunoSEQ multiplex PCR; TCRdb lists only in-frame clones, some missing. The sample includes hundreds of thousands of clones, 70% seen only once; the top ten take over 15%. The sequences come from PBMCs, collected after 24 months of ibrutinib treatment. The receptors here all came from a human donor with chronic lymphocytic leukemia.

The chain couples TRBV29-1 to TRBJ2-1; possibly TRBD1 for D (5 bases). The germline gives CDR1 SQVTM, CDR2 ANQGSEA. V dropped 8 bases and J dropped 2 bases, with 16 bases sitting between them. CDR3 size: 14 residues. The DNA of the CDR3 is TGCAGCTATGACAGATTCCTGACCTACAATGAGCAGTTCTTC. It translates to CSYDRFLTYNEQFF.

This chain joins TRBV25-1 and TRBJ1-2; 9 nucleotides line up with TRBD1. Germline loops: CDR1 MGHDK, CDR2 SYGVNS. Trimming at V came to 10 bases and at J to 8 bases, leaving 17 bases not matched to a gene. The CDR3 has 15 residues. In nucleotides, the CDR3 is TGTGCCACCGAAGGGACCGGGACAGGGATAGAAGGCTACACCTTC. Translating it yields CATEGTGTGIEGYTF.

In nucleotides, the CDR3 is TGTGCCTGGAGAACCAGGGCAGATACGCAGTATTTT. Amino acid sequence: CAWRTRADTQYF. The chain carries TRBV30 and TRBJ2-3; D is possibly TRBD1 (5 bases). CDR1 is GTSNPN and CDR2 is SVGIG in the germline V gene (reference sequence). Trimming cost V 3 bases and J 4 bases, with 8 bases left between them. The CDR3 spans 12 residues.

This clone was detected a few times. The CDR3 reads CASSPVAPYGYTF. In DNA, the CDR3 is TGTGCCAGCAGCCCCGTCGCTCCATACGGCTACACCTTC. The rearrangement joins TRBV7-9 to TRBJ1-2, with unresolved D. Trimming removed 5 bases from V and 8 bases from J, with 15 bases in between. Germline CDR1 SEHNR, CDR2 FQNEAQ (reference sequence). The CDR3 spans 13 residues.

The rearrangement links TRBV9 to TRBJ1-4; a weak D match, TRBD1 (5 bases). The ends were cut back, 3 bases at V and 8 bases at J, with 17 bases in the middle. Germline CDR1 is SGDLS and CDR2 is YYNGEE. CDR3 size: 15 residues. The CDR3 is CASSDLSGGREKLFF. CDR3 bases: TGTGCCAGCAGCGACCTTTCGGGGGGTCGGGAAAAACTGTTTTTT.

The chain recombines TRBV19 with TRBJ2-7; D gene uncertain. The CDR3 runs to 11 residues. CDR1 is LNHDA and CDR2 is SQIVND in the germline V gene (reference sequence). Trimming pared 7 bases from V and 5 bases from J, leaving 9 bases between. The CDR3, as DNA: TGTGCCAGTACACATCAGGACGAGCAGTACTTC. It specifies CASTHQDEQYF. The full variable domain, completed using reference TRBV19 and TRBJ2-7, is DGGITQSPKYLFRKEGQNVTLSCEQNLNHDAMYWYRQDPGQGLRLIYYSQIVNDFQKGDIAEGYSVSREKKESFPLTVTSAQKNPTAFYLCASTHQDEQYFGPGTRLTVT.

The rearrangement joins TRBV7-3 to TRBJ2-7; D call uncertain. Trimming took 5 bases from V and 6 from J, leaving 14 bases between them. The CDR3 sequence is 13 residues long. CDR1 and CDR2 (germline): SGHTA, FQGTGA. CDR3 region: CASSPAASTEQYF. CDR3 coding DNA: TGTGCCAGCAGCCCAGCCGCTAGTACCGAGCAGTACTTC. Supplemented by reference TRBV7-3 and TRBJ2-7, the full variable domain reads GAGVSQTPSNKVTEKGKYVELRCDPISGHTALYWYRQSLGQGPEFLIYFQGTGAADDSGLPNDRFFAVRPEGSVSTLKIQRTERGDSAVYLCASSPAASTEQYFGPGTRLTVT.

The rearrangement links TRBV6-1 to TRBJ2-3; TRBD2 matches 10 bases. V dropped 3 bases and J dropped 3; count of bases not matched to a gene: 9. The CDR3 totals 17 residues. Germline CDR1 MNHNS, CDR2 SASEGT. The DNA of the CDR3 is TGTGCCAGCAGTGATTTTGTGGCTAGCGGGAGAACAGATACGCAGTATTTT. Translating it yields CASSDFVASGRTDTQYF.

The J gene is TRBJ1-2, the V gene TRBV7-2; 8 nucleotides match TRBD1. Germline V gene data show CDR1 as SGHTA and CDR2 as FQGNSA. This CDR3 is built from 13 residues. J lost 8 bases, V lost 7 bases, and 9 bases had no gene match. The CDR3 coding sequence is TGTGCCAGCACCAGAACAGGGGGACGGGGCTACACCTTC. This translates into CASTRTGGRGYTF.

This clone showed up just a few times. The V gene is TRBV18, the J gene TRBJ1-4; weak D call: TRBD1 (5 bases). V was trimmed by 11 bases and J by 5 bases, leaving 15 bases between them. Germline values: CDR1 KGHSH, CDR2 LQKENI. This CDR3 region has 13 residues. In DNA, the CDR3 is TGTGCCTCCTCCCGGGACGGGAATGAAAAACTGTTTTTT. Its protein is CASSRDGNEKLFF.

In its sample, this clone was seen a few times. At one of its ends the junction is not consistent with the germline gene, which may arise from a read error. The V and J genes are TRBV7-6 and TRBJ1-3; D is undetermined. CDR3 length equals 13 residues. Germline V gene data show CDR1 as SGHVS and CDR2 as FNYEAQ. CDR3 nucleotide sequence: TGTGCCAGCAGCCTAGCATCGGGAAACACCATATATTTT. This translates into CASSLASGNTIYF. The full variable domain, with the rest looked up from reference TRBV7-6 and TRBJ1-3, is GAGVSQSPRYKVTKRGQDVALRCDPISGHVSLYWYRQALGQGPEFLTYFNYEAQQDKSGLPNDRFSAERPEGSISTLTIQRTEQRDSAMYRCASSLASGNTIYFGEGSWLTVV.

The rearrangement links TRBV7-3 to TRBJ2-7, with D possibly matching TRBD2 (6 bases). The V end lost 0 bases, the J end lost 9 bases, and 12 bases lay between the germline ends. Germline CDR1 SGHTA, CDR2 FQGTGA. The CDR3 loop spans 13 amino acids. Written as DNA, the CDR3 is TGTGCCAGCAGCTTAACGGGCCAGGGAGGGCAGTACTTC. Encoded protein: CASSLTGQGGQYF.

The V and J genes are TRBV20-1 and TRBJ2-1, with TRBD1 matching over 8 bases. Germline CDR1 reads DFQATT; CDR2 reads SNEGSKA (reference sequence). V shed 6 bases, J shed 9 bases, and the junction held 4 bases outside the gene matches. The CDR3 is 11 amino acids. The chain's CDR3 is CSAETGVEQFF. Here the CDR3 DNA reads TGCAGTGCAGAGACAGGGGTTGAGCAGTTCTTC.

The chain uses TRBV11-2 and TRBJ2-5, with D uncertain. The CDR3 runs to 12 residues. The ends were cut back, 5 bases at V and 7 bases at J, with 11 bases in the middle. Germline CDR1 and CDR2: SGHAT and FQNNGV. DNA for the CDR3: TGTGCCAGCAGCCTGGACGCGCGGACCCAGTACTTC. Encoded protein: CASSLDARTQYF.